These 25 T cell receptor beta chains were sequenced from one sample in a study of regulatory T cells in long-lasting Graves disease (dated by TCRdb to 2020 to 2023). Receptor libraries were prepared by multiplex PCR. Instrument used: Illumina HiSeq 4000. CDR3 regions were amplified by Arm-PCR with iRepertoire HTBI primers to construct TCR beta libraries. TCRdb redid the processing of the public reads, applying fastp at Q25 and MiXCR, and retained in-frame beta chains. Each record represents a unique CDR3 protein, reported with the most common genes and DNA among its rows. The sample data list around 430,000 distinct CDR3 sequences, and roughly 23% of these were observed just once. The top ten clones comprise around 13% of the sample. Interpreted using the paper, the time point label stands for: persistent/refractory GD, antithyroid drugs over 5 years with positive TRAb. For both TCR sequencing and RNA sequencing, RNA was extracted from PBMCs in TRIzol.

Specimen: peripheral blood mononuclear cells (PBMCs), collected when the disease was refractory, from a patient treated with antithyroid drugs. Every receptor here comes from a female donor with Graves disease.

The table lists this clonotype with a few counts. The V call is TRBV7-8, the J call TRBJ1-1; D unclear. CDR1 and CDR2 (germline): SGHVS, FQNEAQ. The CDR3 runs 14 residues. Trimming cost V 6 bases and J 0 bases, with 11 bases left between them. For the CDR3, the DNA is TGTGCCAGCAGTTCCAACTTGTTGAACACTGAAGCTTTCTTT. It codes for CASSSNLLNTEAFF.

This clonotype came up many times. The rearrangement joins TRBV11-2 to TRBJ2-5, with 7 bases fitting TRBD2. The trim removed 5 bases at V and 13 bases at J, leaving 7 bases unmatched. CDR1 SGHAT and CDR2 FQNNGV come from the germline V gene. This CDR3 is built from 11 residues. Here the CDR3 DNA reads TGTGCCAGCAGCCTCGGGACTATGGCGTACTTC. Amino acids: CASSLGTMAYF.

This CDR3 reads CASSSDRVETGRGPDTQYF. Here the CDR3 DNA reads TGTGCCAGCAGCTCTGACAGGGTTGAAACCGGGAGAGGTCCAGATACGCAGTATTTT. V is TRBV7-3 and J is TRBJ2-3; tentatively, D is TRBD1 (7 bases). The CDR3 covers 19 residues. The germline V gene has CDR1 SGHTA and CDR2 FQGTGA. V was pared by 4 bases and J by 4 bases, with 27 bases between.

Notes on this clonotype: A much larger clone sits a single nucleotide away, making a read error possible. The chain joins TRBV12-3 or TRBV12-4 to TRBJ2-7; 9 bases map to TRBD2. V lost 0 bases to trimming and J lost 4 bases; unmatched junction nucleotides: 16. The CDR3 is made up of 19 amino acids. The CDR3 region has the DNA TGTGCCAGCAGTTTAGCTATTAGACTAGCGGCCCGAACCGAATACGAGCAGTACTTC. It translates to CASSLAIRLAARTEYEQYF.

The chain couples TRBV3-1 to TRBJ2-1; D might be TRBD2 (6 bases). The V end lost 0 bases, the J end lost 5 bases, and 14 bases lay between the germline ends. Germline V gene lookup returns CDR1 LGHDT and CDR2 YNNKEL (reference sequence). There are 16 residues in the CDR3. In nucleotides, the CDR3 is TGTGCCAGCAGCCAAGATAGGGCGGGAAGCCACAATGAGCAGTTCTTC. It codes for CASSQDRAGSHNEQFF.

The J gene is TRBJ1-2, the V gene TRBV6-1; 7 nucleotides align to TRBD1. The CDR3 consists of 13 residues. After removal of 7 bases from V and 6 bases from J, the junction contained 8 bases not matched to a gene. Germline V gives CDR1 MNHNS, CDR2 SASEGT. This CDR3 is CASTPTGFNGYTF. As DNA, the CDR3 is TGTGCCAGCACTCCGACAGGGTTCAATGGCTACACCTTC.

About this clonotype: One end of the junction does not line up with germline, which may come from a read error. This chain connects TRBV5-1 to TRBJ1-1; the D is unclear. Germline V lookup: CDR1 SGHRS, CDR2 YFSETQ. The CDR3 is 13 residues long. The CDR3 nucleotides read TGCGCCAGCAGCTTGGTCACGGAATCTGAAGCTTCCTTT. Translated, it gives CASSLVTESEASF.

This clonotype was recorded a few times. The chain couples TRBV6-1 to TRBJ1-1, with 11 bases aligning to TRBD1. The germline V gene has CDR1 MNHNS and CDR2 SASEGT. The V and J ends lost 6 bases and 5 bases, in that order; junction bases with no gene match: 11. The CDR3 is made up of 16 amino acids. The CDR3 nucleotides are TGTGCCAGCAGGCGGACAGGGGGCGCATTTGGGACTGAAGCTTTCTTT. It encodes CASRRTGGAFGTEAFF.

V is TRBV20-1 and J is TRBJ2-7; TRBD1 agrees at 10 bases. The trim removed 4 bases at V and 1 base at J, leaving 7 bases unmatched. This CDR3 spans 15 amino acids. Germline V gives CDR1 DFQATT, CDR2 SNEGSKA (reference sequence). The CDR3 protein is CSAKTGGAGSYEQYF. The CDR3 DNA reads as TGCAGTGCTAAGACAGGGGGCGCCGGATCCTACGAGCAGTACTTC.

The chain combines TRBV5-1 with TRBJ2-2; TRBD2 might be the D (6 bases). Germline CDR1 reads SGHRS; CDR2 reads YFSETQ. The CDR3 totals 16 residues. Trimming cost V 4 bases and J 0 bases, with 13 bases left between them. CDR3 amino acids: CASSPTRDSNTGELFF. CDR3 DNA sequence: TGCGCCAGCAGCCCTACCCGGGACTCGAACACCGGGGAGCTGTTTTTT.

This clonotype was counted at least ten times. CDR3 nucleotide sequence: TGTGCCAGTAGGGCGGTTGGCTACACCTTC. Its translation is CASRAVGYTF. The J gene is TRBJ1-2, the V gene TRBV19; D remains unclear. The CDR3 runs 10 residues. CDR1 is LNHDA and CDR2 is SQIVND in the germline V gene (reference sequence). Trimming shortened V by 6 bases and J by 7 bases, and 6 bases separated the two germline ends.

V usage is TRBV6-1 and J usage is TRBJ1-1; tentative D call: TRBD1 (6 bases). The CDR3 is 15 amino acids. The ends were cut back, 6 bases at V and 0 bases at J, with 14 bases in the middle. The germline V gene encodes CDR1 MNHNS and CDR2 SASEGT. The CDR3 here is CASSAGEDMNTEAFF. The DNA for the CDR3 is TGTGCCAGCAGCGCAGGGGAAGACATGAACACTGAAGCTTTCTTT.

The gene calls are TRBV6-1 and TRBJ1-2; D might be TRBD1 (6 bases). Germline loops: CDR1 MNHNS, CDR2 SASEGT. Trimming took off 3 bases at V and 4 bases at J, with 15 bases between the two ends. This CDR3 is 15 amino acids long. CDR3 nucleotides: TGTGCCAGCAGTGAGCTCTATGGACAGATCTATGGCTACACCTTC. Its translation: CASSELYGQIYGYTF.

This clonotype was seen once. The J gene is TRBJ1-1, the V gene TRBV6-5, with 9 bases matching TRBD1. With 2 bases clipped from V and 6 bases from J, the junction kept 7 bases outside the gene matches. Germline lookup yields CDR1 MNHEY and CDR2 SVGAGI. The CDR3 covers 15 residues. CDR3 sequence: CASSYTGTGPPEAFF. CDR3 coding DNA: TGTGCCAGCAGTTACACCGGGACAGGGCCCCCTGAAGCTTTCTTT.

The chain is built from TRBV12-3 or TRBV12-4 and TRBJ2-3, with D hard to call. The CDR3 loop spans 13 amino acids. V lost 4 bases, J lost 2 bases, and 7 bases lay in between. In DNA form, the CDR3 reads TGTGCCAGCAGTTACCCTAACACAGATACGCAGTATTTT. Protein product: CASSYPNTDTQYF.

This clonotype showed up just a few times. This sequence joins TRBV12-3 or TRBV12-4 and TRBJ1-1, with D maybe TRBD1 (6 bases). V was trimmed by 4 bases and J by 3 bases, leaving 18 bases between them. CDR3 size: 16 residues. The CDR3 DNA sequence: TGTGCCAGCAGTTGGGGCGGGGGCGGCTTCGACACTGAAGCTTTCTTT. It is translated as CASSWGGGGFDTEAFF.

This clonotype occurred a few times. The chain is built from TRBV25-1 and TRBJ2-5, with TRBD1 matching over 8 bases. From germline, CDR1 is MGHDK and CDR2 SYGVNS. This CDR3 is built from 15 residues. After removal of 3 bases from V and 5 bases from J, the junction contained 8 bases not matched to a gene. As DNA, the CDR3 is TGTGCCAGCAGTGATCCCAGGGGGCGCGGGGAGACCCAGTACTTC. It is translated as CASSDPRGRGETQYF. Drawing the rest from reference TRBV25-1 and TRBJ2-5, the complete variable domain is EADIYQTPRYLVIGTGKKITLECSQTMGHDKMYWYQQDPGMELHLIHYSYGVNSTEKGDLSSESTVSRIRTEHFPLTLESARPSHTSQYLCASSDPRGRGETQYFGPGTRLLVL.

This clonotype was observed a handful of times. V gene TRBV20-1 combines with J gene TRBJ2-1; D is tentatively TRBD1 or TRBD2 (5 bases each). The CDR3 has 13 amino acids. V lost 3 bases to trimming and J lost 2 bases, with 8 bases between them. Germline assignment: CDR1 DFQATT and CDR2 SNEGSKA (reference sequence). The CDR3, as DNA: TGCAGTGCTAGTCGGGGCCCCTACAATGAGCAGTTCTTC. Translated: CSASRGPYNEQFF.

The chain is built from TRBV6-1 and TRBJ1-1, with D perhaps matching TRBD1 (5 bases). Germline CDR1 is MNHNS and CDR2 is SASEGT. This CDR3 spans 11 amino acids. The ends were cut back, 6 bases at V and 6 bases at J, with 8 bases in the middle. CDR3 residues: CASRTTAEAFF. CDR3 DNA: TGTGCCAGCAGAACGACAGCTGAAGCTTTCTTT.

This chain uses TRBV5-6 with TRBJ2-5; unclear D gene. Trimming took 1 base from V and 3 from J, leaving 13 bases between them. The CDR3 runs 15 residues. Germline CDR1 and CDR2: SGHDT and YYEEEE. CDR3 loop: CASSLKFRVEETQYF. The CDR3 DNA follows: TGTGCCAGCAGCTTGAAGTTCCGGGTAGAAGAGACCCAGTACTTC.

A single count supports this clonotype. This likely stems from a read error, as it lies one base from a far larger clone. The chain links TRBV2 to TRBJ2-7, with TRBD1 matching over 12 bases. This CDR3 is 16 amino acids long. CDR1 SNHLY and CDR2 FYNNEI come from the germline V gene. CDR3 sequence (DNA): TGTGCCAGCAGCGCATCCGGGACAGGGGGCTCCTACGGGCAGTACTTC. Protein: CASSASGTGGSYGQYF.

This clonotype was recorded many times. This rearrangement joins TRBV10-3 to TRBJ1-1; a possible D gene is TRBD1 (5 bases). There are 13 residues in the CDR3. Per germline, CDR1 ENHRY and CDR2 SYGVKD. With 10 bases removed from V and 1 base from J, the gap between germline ends came to 13 bases. The CDR3 spells CATLQDPNTEAFF. CDR3 DNA sequence: TGTGCCACCTTACAGGACCCGAACACTGAAGCTTTCTTT.

This clonotype was recorded many times. V and J are TRBV7-2 and TRBJ1-1; D not resolved. There are 11 residues in the CDR3. V was shortened by 3 bases and J by 3 bases, with 2 bases between the two germline ends. Per the germline V gene, CDR1 is SGHTA and CDR2 is FQGNSA. The DNA of the CDR3 is TGTGCCAGCAGCTTGTACACTGAAGCTTTCTTT. It yields the protein CASSLYTEAFF.

The chain is built from TRBV29-1 and TRBJ2-1; no firm D call. Germline V gene sequence: CDR1 SQVTM, CDR2 ANQGSEA. The length of the CDR3 is 11 residues. V dropped 4 bases and J dropped 5 bases, with 6 bases sitting between them. The CDR3: CSVGRDNEQFF. DNA for the CDR3: TGCAGCGTTGGTCGGGACAATGAGCAGTTCTTC.

V gene TRBV29-1 combines with J gene TRBJ2-7; weak D call: TRBD2 (5 bases). V was clipped by 0 bases and J by 2 bases, with 8 bases between them. CDR1 is SQVTM, CDR2 ANQGSEA, per germline. The CDR3 contains 13 residues. The CDR3 sequence: CSVEDGRAYEQYF. The CDR3 nucleotides read TGCAGCGTTGAAGATGGGAGAGCCTACGAGCAGTACTTC.